The clone carrying this T cell receptor (beta chain) was recorded once. TRAV- and TRBV-specific primers primed first-strand cDNA, covering alpha and beta chains. Both a constant-region primer and a V-primer adapter served to amplify TCRs across roughly 20 PCR cycles. TCRdb reprocessed the reads with MiXCR, giving one entry per CDR3 protein. The table includes 9,500 to 10,000 distinct CDR3 sequences, around 80% detected once. Trimming cost V 9 bases and J 8 bases; bases outside gene matches: 11. CDR1 is KGHDR and CDR2 is SFDVKD in the germline V gene. CDR3 size: 14 residues. Eligibility required advanced solid tumors lacking tumor-infiltrating lymphocytes. The record originates from a study of low-dose radiotherapy and immunotherapy resistance in tumors.

The TCR originated in a human donor with advanced metastatic prostate, ovarian, gallbladder or colorectal cancer (not recorded which). This table probably holds off-target reads from a library built for another chain. The V call is TRBV24-1, the J call TRBJ2-1; 8 positions agree with TRBD1. The CDR3 protein is CATEGTGGRYEQFF. CDR3 DNA: TGTGCCACCGAGGGAACAGGGGGTAGGTATGAGCAGTTCTTC.